The 20 T cell receptor beta chains given below trace back to one sample, sequenced in a study of CD8+CD57+ T cells in acquired aplastic anemia. For CDR3 and TCR beta VDJ profiling, genomic DNA was the template used. TCRdb reprocessed the reads with MiXCR, giving one entry per CDR3 protein. The table includes about 160,000 distinct CDR3 sequences, around 52% detected once. Flow cytometry had shown expanded CD8+CD57+ cells in the patients chosen for sequencing. Sequencing was done on a sample of sorted CD4+, CD8+, or CD8+CD57+ T cells (not recorded which) from PBMCs. The receptors stem from a human donor with aplastic anemia.

The V and J genes are TRBV19 and TRBJ1-2; 9 bases agree with TRBD1. The germline CDR1 and CDR2 sequences are LNHDA and SQIVND (reference sequence). Trimming cost V 6 bases and J 4 bases; bases outside gene matches: 6. CDR3 length: 14 residues. Here the CDR3 DNA reads TGTGCCAGTAGAGCCGGGACAGGGCCCTATGGCTACACCTTC. It encodes CASRAGTGPYGYTF.

About this clonotype itself: The junction and the germline gene differ at one end; a read error may be behind it. The chain combines TRBV9 with TRBJ2-3, with D possibly being TRBD1 (6 bases). This CDR3 region has 16 residues. The germline gives CDR1 SGDLS, CDR2 YYNGEE. The CDR3 spells CASSSAGTRGTDTHYF. Written as DNA, the CDR3 is TGTGCCAGCAGCTCTGCCGGGACACGAGGCACAGATACGCATTATTTT.

In the case of this clonotype: This may come from a read error, since a much larger clone is one base off. The chain employs TRBV6-2 or TRBV6-3 and TRBJ2-7; the D is unclear. Germline-derived CDR1 and CDR2 are MNHEY and SVGEGT. The CDR3 consists of 14 residues. The CDR3 loop is CASSHTSASCEQYF. CDR3 in DNA: TGTGCCAGCAGCCACACCAGCGCCTCCTGCGAGCAGTACTTC.

In this sample, this clonotype turned up many times. The chain is built from TRBV2 and TRBJ2-2; 8 nucleotides line up with TRBD2. Germline assignment: CDR1 SNHLY and CDR2 FYNNEI. This CDR3 contains 15 residues. Trimming took 11 bases from V and 4 from J; bases not matched to a gene: 12. CDR3 protein: CAVSGGDLSTGELFF. CDR3 DNA: TGTGCCGTATCCGGGGGGGATCTCAGCACCGGGGAGCTGTTTTTT.

This clonotype was observed at least ten times. The chain couples TRBV24-1 to TRBJ2-3, with 7 bases identical to TRBD1. Germline V gene data show CDR1 as KGHDR and CDR2 as SFDVKD. The CDR3 has 16 residues. J gave up 5 bases and V 5 bases, and 12 bases lay outside the gene matches. The CDR3 coding sequence is TGTGCCACCAGTGGTTGGGACAGCGAACATATAGATACGCAGTATTTT. This sequence encodes CATSGWDSEHIDTQYF.

With regard to this clonotype: The CDR3 carries no conserved terminal phenylalanine or tryptophan, so it likely arises from a read error. The DNA is omitted, as the CDR3 cannot be located on it reliably, and the CDR3 follows TCRdb's listing. The gene calls are TRBV7-2 and TRBJ2-3; the table calls TRBD2, which could not be checked here. CDR1 and CDR2 (germline): SGHTA, FQGNSA. The CDR3 is 8 residues long, counting both termini. CDR3 region: CASSLGTT.

This clonotype was found many times. V usage is TRBV13 and J usage is TRBJ1-6; possibly TRBD1 for D (5 bases). The CDR3 is 15 residues long. Germline loops: CDR1 PRHDT, CDR2 FYEKMQ (reference sequence). The ends were cut back, 5 bases at V and 2 bases at J, with 10 bases in the middle. The CDR3 DNA reads as TGTGCCAGCAGCCCCAGGGAGGCCTATAATTCACCCCTCCACTTT. Protein product: CASSPREAYNSPLHF.

V and J are TRBV19 and TRBJ1-1, with 8 bases matching TRBD1. This CDR3 comprises 15 residues. The junction had 6 bases not matched to a gene; V was cut back by 4 bases and J by 2 bases. The germline V gene has CDR1 LNHDA and CDR2 SQIVND (reference sequence). The CDR3 nucleotides read TGTGCCAGTAGTACCTCAGGGGGCTTTAACACTGAAGCTTTCTTT. Translated: CASSTSGGFNTEAFF. Supplemented by reference TRBV19 and TRBJ1-1, the full variable domain reads DGGITQSPKYLFRKEGQNVTLSCEQNLNHDAMYWYRQDPGQGLRLIYYSQIVNDFQKGDIAEGYSVSREKKESFPLTVTSAQKNPTAFYLCASSTSGGFNTEAFFGQGTRLTVV.

The gene calls are TRBV12-3 or TRBV12-4 and TRBJ1-5; unclear D gene. The CDR3 has 12 amino acids. V lost 2 bases, J lost 7 bases, and 6 bases lay in between. The CDR3 loop reads CASSLQWQPQHF. As DNA, the CDR3 is TGTGCCAGCAGTTTACAGTGGCAGCCCCAGCATTTT.

The sample holds many counts of this clonotype. The CDR3 here is CASTGGGGGNTIYF. DNA of the CDR3: TGTGCCAGCACCGGGGGAGGGGGCGGAAACACCATATATTTT. The chain carries TRBV9 and TRBJ1-3; 7 bases align to TRBD1. The CDR3 has 14 amino acids. V lost 6 bases to trimming and J lost 4 bases; unmatched junction nucleotides: 7. Germline CDR1 reads SGDLS; CDR2 reads YYNGEE.

The chain combines TRBV27 with TRBJ2-7, with TRBD1 matching over 8 bases. CDR1 MNHEY and CDR2 SMNVEV come from the germline V gene (reference sequence). V gave up 10 bases and J gave up 5 bases; unmatched junction bases: 16. The CDR3 runs to 15 residues. The CDR3 protein is CATWGSYRGSNEQYF. Here the CDR3 DNA reads TGTGCCACATGGGGGTCGTACAGGGGGTCGAACGAGCAGTACTTC.

The CDR3 spells CSARDLEEQYF. DNA of the CDR3: TGCAGTGCTAGAGATCTGGAAGAGCAGTACTTC. J is TRBJ2-7 and V is TRBV20-1; D is ambiguous. CDR3 length equals 11 residues. Germline V gives CDR1 DFQATT, CDR2 SNEGSKA (reference sequence). Trimming cost V 0 bases and J 7 bases, with 7 bases left between them.

There are many counts of this clonotype. This chain connects TRBV19 to TRBJ2-7; unclear D gene. Trimming removed 2 bases from V and 0 bases from J, with 5 bases in between. CDR1 LNHDA and CDR2 SQIVND come from the germline V gene (reference sequence). CDR3 size: 13 residues. The DNA of the CDR3 is TGTGCCAGTAGTATATTTGCCTCCTACGAGCAGTACTTC. Protein product: CASSIFASYEQYF.

The chain joins TRBV5-4 to TRBJ2-5; the match to TRBD2 covers 9 bases. Germline values: CDR1 SGHNT, CDR2 YYREEE (reference sequence). This CDR3 is built from 16 residues. The junction had 12 bases not matched to a gene; V was cut back by 4 bases and J by 5 bases. The CDR3 bases are TGTGCCAGCAGCCCCCAGCGGGGGGCATCGCTTGAGACCCAGTACTTC. It is translated as CASSPQRGASLETQYF.

The J gene is TRBJ1-4, the V gene TRBV2; TRBD1 matches at 7 bases. There are 14 residues in the CDR3. Germline CDR1 reads SNHLY; CDR2 reads FYNNEI. V lost 6 bases to trimming and J lost 7 bases; unmatched junction nucleotides: 8. The CDR3 is CASRDRTGLEKLFF. The CDR3 region has the DNA TGTGCCAGCAGGGATAGGACAGGCCTTGAAAAACTGTTTTTT.

The chain is built from TRBV19 and TRBJ1-6, with D tentatively TRBD1 (6 bases). The CDR3 consists of 14 residues. Trimming took 7 bases from V and 6 from J, leaving 13 bases between them. The germline V gene has CDR1 LNHDA and CDR2 SQIVND (reference sequence). The CDR3 DNA reads as TGTGCCAGTACCCTCGGCAGGGGTAATTCACCCCTCCACTTT. Translation: CASTLGRGNSPLHF.

This chain joins TRBV3-1 and TRBJ1-4; D gene unclear. The CDR3 length is 15 residues. V lost 0 bases and J lost 7, with 12 bases in between. Germline V gives CDR1 LGHDT, CDR2 YNNKEL (reference sequence). The CDR3 loop is CASSQEWRGSEKLFF. CDR3 sequence (DNA): TGTGCCAGCAGCCAAGAGTGGCGGGGAAGTGAAAAACTGTTTTTT.

V is TRBV7-3 and J is TRBJ2-7; D unclear. Germline V CDR1 and CDR2: SGHTA, FQGTGA. The CDR3 has 17 residues. V dropped 1 base and J dropped 0 bases, with 16 bases sitting between them. The CDR3 protein is CASSLKSVQVHSYEQYF. The CDR3 DNA reads TGTGCCAGCAGCTTAAAATCGGTGCAGGTTCACTCCTACGAGCAGTACTTC.

The genes are TRBV19 and TRBJ1-5; 7 nucleotides agree with TRBD1. The V gene's germline CDR1 is LNHDA and CDR2 SQIVND (reference sequence). The trim removed 7 bases at V and 4 bases at J, leaving 4 bases unmatched. This CDR3 region has 13 residues. CDR3 amino acids: CASIRDRNQPQHF. CDR3 bases: TGTGCCAGTATCCGGGACAGAAATCAGCCCCAGCATTTT.

The chain is built from TRBV20-1 and TRBJ2-7; D is uncertain. CDR1 is DFQATT and CDR2 is SNEGSKA in the germline V gene (reference sequence). The CDR3 totals 15 residues. The V and J ends lost 0 bases and 1 base respectively, with 13 bases between them. The CDR3 DNA is TGCAGTGCTAGAGATCGGGTCCTCGCTTCCTACGAGCAGTACTTC. It yields the protein CSARDRVLASYEQYF.